This T cell receptor beta chain is from a study of T cell repertoires in ileal Crohn's disease. In the study overall: Postoperative therapy was given to about half: 11 thiopurines, 15 to 20 anti-TNF agents. Biopsies of the neoterminal ileum at postoperative colonoscopy form M6 samples.

With 6 bases removed from V and 4 bases from J, the gap between germline ends came to 11 bases. Germline assignment: CDR1 MNHEY and CDR2 SVGAGI. This CDR3 comprises 13 residues. Noted time point: neoterminal ileum biopsy at postoperative endoscopy, about 6 months after surgery. Profiling relied on immunoSEQ multiplex PCR, and the TCRdb table lists in-frame clones only, not all of them. Found here are 3,100 or so clones, approximately 86% of them singletons; the top ten hold more than 4.5%. As for this clone: Its antigen is still unknown.

Findings and caveats of the study: Clonal expansions were more frequent in active smokers than non-smokers at surgery. Within the first postoperative year, endoscopy came at median about 6.9 months.

Specimen: ileal tissue. This TCR derives from an adult with Crohn's disease. V and J are TRBV6-5 and TRBJ2-3; no firm D call. The CDR3 spells CASSQSLSDTQYF. The CDR3 coding sequence is TGTGCCAGCAGCCAGTCCCTCTCAGATACGCAGTATTTT.